This TCR delta chain was captured in a study of Vγ9Vδ2 T cells in congenital toxoplasmosis (dated by TCRdb to about 2021). A note on the overall study: Congenital toxoplasmosis was diagnosed using IgG, IgM and IgA serology, Western blot and an in-house interferon-gamma release assay. Gamma and delta chain CDR3 repertoires of sorted blood gammadelta T cells were compared between congenitally T. gondii-infected and uninfected infants. Sequencing of the repertoires was done on samples from infants at two time points: 2 months after birth and 1 year of age. TCR sequencing covered roughly five infected and 10 to 11 uninfected infants at 2 months, plus 3 infected and 4 uninfected infants at 1 year. Overall results and qualifications from the work: High prevalence of a public TRGV9 clonotype was observed in both infected and uninfected infants. Two months was the earliest age with enough suitable sample material for TCR repertoire analysis, so newborn repertoires were not sequenced. The repertoire differences between infected and uninfected infants were less clear at 1 year of age than at 2 months. Among 2-month-old infants, germline-encoded fetal-type TRDV2 CDR3 sequences seemed to show up more often in infected than in uninfected infants, which suggests an in utero expansion footprint. Compared with uninfected infants, infected infants at 2 months appeared to have fewer N additions in their TRGV9 and TRDV2 CDR3s, and this was especially true for TRDV2-TRDJ1 sequences.

This clone was seen only a few times. No cognate antigen has been identified for it. It differs at one base from a far larger clone, so likely a read error. The sample contains more than one DNA sequence encoding this CDR3. Including cysteine and phenylalanine, the CDR3 has 15 amino acids. Only the CDR3 DNA is retained, 45 bases long and in frame from the first base. The germline V gene gives CDR1 as TSESDYY and CDR2 as QEAYKQQN. Template-switch reverse transcription with SuperScript II was used to generate cDNA, with TRGC- and TRDC-specific primers combined in a single tube. The TRGC primer was designed for binding to both the TRGC1 and TRGC2 constant genes. TRG and TRD amplification used the KAPA Real-Time Library Amplification Kit, with AMPure XP bead purification between steps. Index PCR with the Nextera XT Index Kit was used to attach the Illumina sequencing adapters. An Illumina MiSeq with the V2 300 kit was used to sequence the TRG and TRD amplicons, producing 150 bp paired-end reads. The paper's processing steps were these. Before any further analysis, FastQC version 0.11.8 was used to assess read quality. With MiXCR version 3.0.3, reads were aligned to GenBank TRG or TRD reference genes and CDR3 sequences were built. Default MiXCR settings were used, apart from assembling TRDD gene segments from 3 instead of 5 consecutive nucleotides. N additions, CDR3 length, J segment length and clonotype sharing between samples were calculated with VDJtools version 1.2.1. Out-of-frame CDR3 sequences and those containing stop codons were excluded from analysis. Infant repertoires were compared for overlap with previously published fetal, cord blood and adult blood Vgamma9Vdelta2 repertoires. Identical DNA sequences were merged into single rows after TCRdb reprocessed the public reads with CATT. It is TCRdb's table, rather than the study itself, that gives the V and J calls and clone size. This sample holds under 350 delta-chain clones; approximately 11% were observed only once. Together, the top ten hold 50% of the sample.

The same treatment, using spiramycin and/or pyrimethamine plus sulfadiazine plus folinic acid, was given to mothers of both infected and uninfected infants. Every infant, whether infected or uninfected, was delivered at term, after more than 37 weeks of gestation. Approximately 1,000 uL of blood was turned into PBMCs through Lymphoprep gradient centrifugation, and the PBMCs were then cryopreserved in liquid nitrogen and sent to Belgium. After thawing, the PBMCs were labeled with Zombie NIR viability dye and stained with antibodies against CD3, TCR gammadelta, Vgamma9 and Vdelta2. CD3+ TCRgammadelta+ T cells were sorted on a FACSAria III with a mean purity of almost 99%. For each sample, RNA was extracted from approximately 10,000 sorted gammadelta T cells with the RNeasy Micro Kit. The infants were born to mothers who were enrolled with primary T. gondii infection during pregnancy. Peripheral blood was collected from the infants at an outpatient microbiology and virology center in Pavia, Italy.

Sample: gamma-delta T cells from blood. The sequence derives from a child under 10 years old born to a mother with Toxoplasma gondii infection during pregnancy, either congenitally infected or uninfected (not recorded which). The V gene is TRAV38-2/DV8 and the J gene is TRDJ1, with TRDD3 tentatively as D gene (6 bases match). In nucleotides, the sequence is TGTGCTTATAGAAGCGTGCGGGATAAATCCGATAAACTCATCTTT. It is translated as CAYRSVRDKSDKLIF.